The T cell receptor beta chain under discussion was sequenced for a study of cytomegalovirus exposure and HLA in healthy donors. Healthy donors of bone marrow made up the group. Notes on the study in general: Some V segments (TRBV6-2 and TRBV6-3 among them) were excluded as indistinguishable. Later, TCR association rates were found to vary by HLA locus, highest for DRB1 and lowest for HLA-C.

Vbeta (60) and Jbeta (13) primers were used in the PCR. Only in-frame clones appear in the TCRdb table, and some are missing; sequencing was by immunoSEQ multiplex PCR. The sample shows over 200,000 clones, 55% to 75% of them seen only once. As for this clone: Its antigen is as yet unknown.

This CDR3 comprises 15 residues. CDR1 and CDR2 from the germline V gene are KGHSH and LQKENI. J was trimmed by 5 bases and V by 3 bases; bases with no gene match: 7. This clonotype was obtained from a man aged 35 to 55 in good health and CMV-seropositive. The chain carries TRBV18 and TRBJ1-2, with 9 bases that match TRBD1. Sequences were obtained from PBMCs. The CDR3: CASSPGTGGAYGYTF. In nucleotides, the CDR3 is TGTGCCAGCTCACCCGGTACAGGGGGCGCGTATGGCTACACCTTC.